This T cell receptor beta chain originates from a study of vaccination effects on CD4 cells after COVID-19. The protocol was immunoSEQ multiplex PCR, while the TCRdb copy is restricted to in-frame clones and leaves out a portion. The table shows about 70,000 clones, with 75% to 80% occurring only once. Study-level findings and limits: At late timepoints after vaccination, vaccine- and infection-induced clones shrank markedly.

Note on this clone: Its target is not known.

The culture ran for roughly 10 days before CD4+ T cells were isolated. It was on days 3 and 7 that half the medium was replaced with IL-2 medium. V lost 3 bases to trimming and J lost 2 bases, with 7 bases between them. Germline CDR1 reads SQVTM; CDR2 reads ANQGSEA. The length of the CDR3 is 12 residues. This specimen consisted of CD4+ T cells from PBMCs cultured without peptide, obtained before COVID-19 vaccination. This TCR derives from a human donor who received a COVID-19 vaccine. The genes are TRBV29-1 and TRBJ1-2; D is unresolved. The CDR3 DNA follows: TGCAGCGTTGAGGCGGTGAACTATGGCTACACCTTC. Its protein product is CSVEAVNYGYTF. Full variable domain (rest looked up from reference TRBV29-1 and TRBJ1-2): SAVISQKPSRDICQRGTSLTIQCQVDSQVTMMFWYRQQPGQSLTLIATANQGSEATYESGFVIDKFPISRPNLTFSTLTVSNMSPEDSSIYLCSVEAVNYGYTFGSGTRLTVV.